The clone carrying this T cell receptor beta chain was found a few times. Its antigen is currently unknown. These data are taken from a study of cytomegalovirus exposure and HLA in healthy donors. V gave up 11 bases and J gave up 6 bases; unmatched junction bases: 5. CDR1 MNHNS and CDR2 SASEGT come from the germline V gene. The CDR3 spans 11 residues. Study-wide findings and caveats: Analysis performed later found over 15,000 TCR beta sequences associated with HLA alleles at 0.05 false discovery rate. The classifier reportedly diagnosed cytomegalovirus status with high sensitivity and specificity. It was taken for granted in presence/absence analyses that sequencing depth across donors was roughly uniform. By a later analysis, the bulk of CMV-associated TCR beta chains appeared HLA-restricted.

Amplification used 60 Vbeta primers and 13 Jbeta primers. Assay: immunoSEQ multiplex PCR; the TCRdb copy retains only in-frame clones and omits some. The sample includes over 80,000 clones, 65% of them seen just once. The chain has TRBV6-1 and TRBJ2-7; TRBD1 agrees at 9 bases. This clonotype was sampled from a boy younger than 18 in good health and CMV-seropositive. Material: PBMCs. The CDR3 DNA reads TGTGCCGCGGGACAGGGAGGCGAGCAGTACTTC. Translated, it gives CAAGQGGEQYF.